The present T cell receptor (beta chain) was sequenced within a study of control samples from healthy donors and cancer patients. The CDR3 has 14 residues. The germline CDR1 and CDR2 sequences are MDHEN and SYDVKM. The ends were cut back, 4 bases at V and 2 bases at J, with 9 bases in the middle. Libraries were prepared by immunoSEQ multiplex PCR; TCRdb keeps only in-frame clonotypes and omits some of them. The data hold roughly 88,000 clones, with around four fifths observed a single time. This clone was observed a single time. The receptor was derived from a man aged 30 to 39 in good health. V usage is TRBV28 and J usage is TRBJ2-1; the D gene is possibly TRBD1 (6 bases). The sample comprised blood. The CDR3 loop reads CASSSRTAYNEQFF. The DNA of the CDR3 is TGTGCCAGCAGTTCCCGGACAGCCTACAATGAGCAGTTCTTC.